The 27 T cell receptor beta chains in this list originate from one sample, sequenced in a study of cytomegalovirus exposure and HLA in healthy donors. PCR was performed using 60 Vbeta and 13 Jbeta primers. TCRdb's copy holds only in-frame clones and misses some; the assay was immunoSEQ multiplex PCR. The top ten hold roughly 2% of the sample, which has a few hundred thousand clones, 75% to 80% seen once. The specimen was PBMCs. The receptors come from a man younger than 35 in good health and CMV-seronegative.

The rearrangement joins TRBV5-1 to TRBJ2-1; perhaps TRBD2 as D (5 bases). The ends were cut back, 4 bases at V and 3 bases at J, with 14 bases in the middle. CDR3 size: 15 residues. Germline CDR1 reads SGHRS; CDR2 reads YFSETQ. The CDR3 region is CASSLNGNSYNEQFF. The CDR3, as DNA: TGCGCCAGCAGCCTCAACGGGAACAGCTACAATGAGCAGTTCTTC.

CDR3 in amino acids: CAWTWAGGNEQFF. CDR3 DNA sequence: TGTGCCTGGACCTGGGCGGGAGGAAATGAGCAGTTCTTC. The V call is TRBV30, the J call TRBJ2-1; 8 bases align to TRBD2. The CDR3 sequence is 13 residues long. The trim removed 4 bases at V and 7 bases at J, leaving 6 bases unmatched. Per germline, CDR1 GTSNPN and CDR2 SVGIG (reference sequence).

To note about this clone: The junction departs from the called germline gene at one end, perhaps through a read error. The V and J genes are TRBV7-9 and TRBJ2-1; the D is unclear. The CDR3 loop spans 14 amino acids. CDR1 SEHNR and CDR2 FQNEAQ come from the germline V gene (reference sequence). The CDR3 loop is CSSSLGQLYNEQFF. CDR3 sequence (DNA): TGTTCCAGCAGCTTAGGTCAGTTGTACAATGAGCAGTTCTTC. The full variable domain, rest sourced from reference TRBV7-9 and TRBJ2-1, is DTGVSQNPRHKITKRGQNVTFRCDPISEHNRLYWYRQTLGQGPEFLTYFQNEAQLEKSRLLSDRFSAERPKGSFSTLEIQRTEQGDSAMYLCSSSLGQLYNEQFFGPGTRLTVL.

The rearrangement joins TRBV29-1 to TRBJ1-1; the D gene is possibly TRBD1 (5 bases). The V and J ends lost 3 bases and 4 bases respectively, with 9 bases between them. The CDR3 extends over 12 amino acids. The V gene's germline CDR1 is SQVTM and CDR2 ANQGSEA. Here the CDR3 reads CSVEGEGTEAFF. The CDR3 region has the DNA TGCAGCGTTGAGGGGGAGGGCACTGAAGCTTTCTTT. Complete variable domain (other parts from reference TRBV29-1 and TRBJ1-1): SAVISQKPSRDICQRGTSLTIQCQVDSQVTMMFWYRQQPGQSLTLIATANQGSEATYESGFVIDKFPISRPNLTFSTLTVSNMSPEDSSIYLCSVEGEGTEAFFGQGTRLTVV.

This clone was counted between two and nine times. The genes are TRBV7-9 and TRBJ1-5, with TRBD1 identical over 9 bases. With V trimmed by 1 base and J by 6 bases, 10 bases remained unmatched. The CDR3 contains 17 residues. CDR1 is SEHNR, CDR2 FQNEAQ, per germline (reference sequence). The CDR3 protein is CASSLVATGGEGQPQHF. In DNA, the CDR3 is TGTGCCAGCAGCTTAGTGGCCACAGGGGGCGAGGGTCAGCCCCAGCATTTT.

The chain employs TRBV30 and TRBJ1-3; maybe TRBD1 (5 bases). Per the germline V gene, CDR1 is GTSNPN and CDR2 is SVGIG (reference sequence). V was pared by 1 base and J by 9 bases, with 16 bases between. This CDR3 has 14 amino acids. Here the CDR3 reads CAWSGQRGMGTIYF. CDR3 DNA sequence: TGTGCCTGGAGTGGACAGAGAGGAATGGGCACCATATATTTT.

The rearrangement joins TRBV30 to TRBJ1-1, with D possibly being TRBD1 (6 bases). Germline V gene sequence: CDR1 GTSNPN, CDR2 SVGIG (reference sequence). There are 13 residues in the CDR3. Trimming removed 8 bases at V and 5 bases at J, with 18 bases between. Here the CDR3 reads CAGQTGRATEAFF. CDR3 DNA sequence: TGTGCCGGCCAAACAGGGAGGGCGACTGAAGCTTTCTTT.

CDR3: CASSTGLAGGTDTQYF. The CDR3 nucleotides read TGTGCCAGCAGCACCGGACTAGCGGGGGGAACAGATACGCAGTATTTT. The chain carries TRBV7-3 and TRBJ2-3; 14 positions match TRBD2. There are 16 residues in the CDR3. Unmatched junction bases numbered 4, after V lost 5 bases and J lost 3 bases. Germline values: CDR1 SGHTA, CDR2 FQGTGA.

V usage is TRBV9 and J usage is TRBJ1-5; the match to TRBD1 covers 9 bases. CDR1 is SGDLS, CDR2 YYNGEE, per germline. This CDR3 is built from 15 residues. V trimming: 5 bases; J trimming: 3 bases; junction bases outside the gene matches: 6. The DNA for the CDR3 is TGTGCCAGCAGTGTGGGGACAGGGCACAATCAGCCCCAGCATTTT. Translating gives CASSVGTGHNQPQHF. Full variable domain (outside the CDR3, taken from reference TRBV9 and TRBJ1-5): DSGVTQTPKHLITATGQRVTLRCSPRSGDLSVYWYQQSLDQGLQFLIQYYNGEERAKGNILERFSAQQFPDLHSELNLSSLELGDSALYFCASSVGTGHNQPQHFGDGTRLSIL.

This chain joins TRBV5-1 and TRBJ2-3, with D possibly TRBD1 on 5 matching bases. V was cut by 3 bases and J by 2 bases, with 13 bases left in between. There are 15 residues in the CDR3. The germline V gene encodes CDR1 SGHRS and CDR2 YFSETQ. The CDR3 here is CASSSRGVDTDTQYF. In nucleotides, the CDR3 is TGCGCCAGCAGCTCTAGGGGCGTAGACACAGATACGCAGTATTTT.

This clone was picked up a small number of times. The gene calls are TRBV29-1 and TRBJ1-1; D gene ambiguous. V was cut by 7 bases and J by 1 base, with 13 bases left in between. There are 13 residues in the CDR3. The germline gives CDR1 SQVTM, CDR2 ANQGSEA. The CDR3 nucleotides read TGCAGCGGGGTGAAGGGAGGGAACACTGAAGCTTTCTTT. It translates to CSGVKGGNTEAFF.

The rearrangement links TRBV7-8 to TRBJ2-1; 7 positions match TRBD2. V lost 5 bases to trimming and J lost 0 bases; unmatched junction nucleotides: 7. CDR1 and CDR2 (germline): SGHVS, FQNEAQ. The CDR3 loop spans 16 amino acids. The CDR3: CASSGGGGSSYNEQFF. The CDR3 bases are TGTGCCAGCAGCGGTGGGGGGGGAAGCTCCTACAATGAGCAGTTCTTC. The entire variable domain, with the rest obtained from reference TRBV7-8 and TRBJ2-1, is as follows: GAGVSQSPRYKVAKRGQDVALRCDPISGHVSLFWYQQALGQGPEFLTYFQNEAQLDKSGLPSDRFFAERPEGSVSTLKIQRTQQEDSAVYLCASSGGGGSSYNEQFFGPGTRLTVL.

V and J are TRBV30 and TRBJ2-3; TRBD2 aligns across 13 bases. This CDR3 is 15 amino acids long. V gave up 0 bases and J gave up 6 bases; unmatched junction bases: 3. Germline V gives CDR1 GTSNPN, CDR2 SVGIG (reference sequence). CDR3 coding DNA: TGTGCCTGGAGTGTACTAGCGGGGGGGGTCGATACGCAGTATTTT. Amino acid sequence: CAWSVLAGGVDTQYF.

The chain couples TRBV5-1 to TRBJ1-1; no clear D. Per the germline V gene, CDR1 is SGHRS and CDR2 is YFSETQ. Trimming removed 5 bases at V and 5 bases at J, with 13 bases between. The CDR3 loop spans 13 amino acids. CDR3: CASSLVEGTEAFF. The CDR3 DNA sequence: TGCGCCAGCAGTCTGGTGGAGGGAACTGAAGCTTTCTTT.

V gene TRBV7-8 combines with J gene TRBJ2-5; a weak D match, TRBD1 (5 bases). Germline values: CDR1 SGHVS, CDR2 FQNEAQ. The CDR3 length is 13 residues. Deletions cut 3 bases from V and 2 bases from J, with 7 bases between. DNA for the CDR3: TGTGCCAGCAGCTTGGGGCGGCAAGAGACCCAGTACTTC. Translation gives CASSLGRQETQYF.

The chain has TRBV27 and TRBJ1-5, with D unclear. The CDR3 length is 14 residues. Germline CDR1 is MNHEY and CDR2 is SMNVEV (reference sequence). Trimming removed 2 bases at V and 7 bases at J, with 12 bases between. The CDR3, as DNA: TGTGCCAGCAGTTTAAGTGACCCGGGACAGCCCCAGCATTTT. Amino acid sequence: CASSLSDPGQPQHF.

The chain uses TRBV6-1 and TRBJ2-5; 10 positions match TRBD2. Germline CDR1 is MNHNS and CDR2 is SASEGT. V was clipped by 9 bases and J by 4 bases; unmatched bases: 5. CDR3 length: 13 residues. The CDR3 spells CASQLAGGETQYF. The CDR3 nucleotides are TGTGCCAGTCAGTTAGCGGGGGGAGAGACCCAGTACTTC.

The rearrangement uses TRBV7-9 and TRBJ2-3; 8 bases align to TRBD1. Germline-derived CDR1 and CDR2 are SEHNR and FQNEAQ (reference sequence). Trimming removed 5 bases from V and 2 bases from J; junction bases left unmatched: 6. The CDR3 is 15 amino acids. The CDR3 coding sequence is TGTGCCAGCAGCCGCGACAGGGGACTCACAGATACGCAGTATTTT. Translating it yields CASSRDRGLTDTQYF.

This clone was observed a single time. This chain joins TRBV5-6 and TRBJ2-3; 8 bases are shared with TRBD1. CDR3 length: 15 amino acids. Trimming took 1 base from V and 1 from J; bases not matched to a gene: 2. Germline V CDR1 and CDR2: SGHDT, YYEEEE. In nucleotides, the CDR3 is TGTGCCAGCAGCTTGTCAGGGGGCGGCACAGATACGCAGTATTTT. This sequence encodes CASSLSGGGTDTQYF.

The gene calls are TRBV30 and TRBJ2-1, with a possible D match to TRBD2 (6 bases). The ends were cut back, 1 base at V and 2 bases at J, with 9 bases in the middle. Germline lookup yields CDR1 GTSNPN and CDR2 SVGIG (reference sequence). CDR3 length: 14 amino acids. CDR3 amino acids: CAWSGGGAYNEQFF. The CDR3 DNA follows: TGTGCCTGGAGTGGGGGCGGGGCCTACAATGAGCAGTTCTTC.

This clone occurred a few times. DNA for the CDR3: TGTGCCAGCAGCTCTGGACAGGGCCATGGCTACACCTTC. Translation: CASSSGQGHGYTF. The V gene is TRBV7-6, the J gene TRBJ1-2; 8 positions agree with TRBD1. CDR3 length equals 13 residues. J gave up 6 bases and V 4 bases, and 4 bases lay outside the gene matches. Germline CDR1 and CDR2: SGHVS and FNYEAQ.

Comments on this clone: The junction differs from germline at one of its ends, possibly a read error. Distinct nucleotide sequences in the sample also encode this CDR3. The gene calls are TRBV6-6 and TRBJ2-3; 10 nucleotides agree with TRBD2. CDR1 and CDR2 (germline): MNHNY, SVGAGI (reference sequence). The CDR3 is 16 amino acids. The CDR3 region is CASTLSGGASTDTQYF. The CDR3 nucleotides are TGTGCCAGCACCTTGAGCGGGGGGGCTAGCACGGATACGCAGTATTTT.

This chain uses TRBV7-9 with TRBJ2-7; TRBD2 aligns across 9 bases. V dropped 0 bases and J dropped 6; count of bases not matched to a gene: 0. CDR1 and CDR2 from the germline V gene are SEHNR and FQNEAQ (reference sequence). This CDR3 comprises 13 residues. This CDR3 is CASSLATSGEQYF. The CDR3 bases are TGTGCCAGCAGCTTAGCGACTAGCGGCGAGCAGTACTTC.

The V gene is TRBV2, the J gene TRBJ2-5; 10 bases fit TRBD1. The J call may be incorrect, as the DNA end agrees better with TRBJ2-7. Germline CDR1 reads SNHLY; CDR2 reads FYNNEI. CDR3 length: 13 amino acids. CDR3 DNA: TGTGCCAGCTGGGGACAGGGGTTGCACGAGCAGTACTTC. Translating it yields CASWGQGLHEQYF.

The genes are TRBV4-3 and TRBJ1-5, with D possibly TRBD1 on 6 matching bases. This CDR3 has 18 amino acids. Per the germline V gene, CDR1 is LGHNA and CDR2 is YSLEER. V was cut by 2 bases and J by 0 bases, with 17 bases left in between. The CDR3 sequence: CASSQYSSGAGSNQPQHF. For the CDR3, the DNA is TGCGCCAGCAGCCAATACTCCTCAGGGGCGGGTAGCAATCAGCCCCAGCATTTT.

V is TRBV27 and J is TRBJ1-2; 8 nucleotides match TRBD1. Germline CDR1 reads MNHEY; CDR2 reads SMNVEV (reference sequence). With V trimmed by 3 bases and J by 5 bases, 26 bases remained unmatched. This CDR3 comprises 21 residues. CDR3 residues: CASSFLRAGTGPVGDFYGYTF. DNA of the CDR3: TGTGCCAGCAGTTTTCTCCGGGCGGGGACAGGCCCCGTTGGGGATTTTTATGGCTACACCTTC.

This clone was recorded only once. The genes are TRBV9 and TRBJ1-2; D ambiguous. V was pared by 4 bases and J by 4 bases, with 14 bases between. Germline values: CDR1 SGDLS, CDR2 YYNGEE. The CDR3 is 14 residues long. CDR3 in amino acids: CASSPSVDFYGYTF. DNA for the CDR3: TGTGCCAGCAGCCCATCAGTCGACTTCTATGGCTACACCTTC.